This is a list of T cell receptor beta chains from one sample in a study of post-analysis software for immune sequencing data. Using its own MiXCR run on the PCR reads, TCRdb lists one record per CDR3 protein. The table has about 820,000 distinct CDR3 sequences, under 70% seen once. Material: blood. The receptor set was obtained from a girl aged 10-17 years with multiple sclerosis. Each CDR3 is given with its conserved first and last residue. The D gene is left open where the match is weak. Not every row has a clone size; where given, it reads once, few, many or a size class.

- | few | 13 | TRBJ1-2 | TRBV9 | TGTGCCAGCAGTGGGACGGCTCCCTATGGCTACACCTTC | CASSGTAPYGYTF
TRBD1 | - | 15 | TRBJ2-7 | TRBV4-1 | TGCGCCAGCAGCGCCGCCGGGACAGGGGTTCGCGAGCAGTACTTC | CASSAAGTGVREQYF
- | few | 16 | TRBJ2-3 | TRBV7-2 | TGTGCCAGCAGCTTAGACCGGGCAGGAGGGGCAGATACGCAGTATTTT | CASSLDRAGGADTQYF
TRBD1 | - | 15 | TRBJ1-2 | TRBV10-3 | TGTGCCATCAGTGGAGACAGGGGCCCAACACCAGGCTACACCTTC | CAISGDRGPTPGYTF
TRBD1 | - | 15 | TRBJ1-1 | TRBV7-9 | TGTGCCAGCAGCCTGACAGGGGGCTCGTACACTGAAGCTTTCTTT | CASSLTGGSYTEAFF
TRBD2 | - | 17 | TRBJ2-4 | TRBV7-3 | TGTGCCAGCAGCCCTACAGCTAGCGGGAGCTTTATCGACATTCAGTACTTC | CASSPTASGSFIDIQYF
- | once | 12 | TRBJ2-7 | TRBV20-1 | TGCAGTGCTTGGACTCCTTGGGACGAGCAGTACTTC | CSAWTPWDEQYF
TRBD1 | - | 15 | TRBJ2-5 | TRBV20-1 | TGCAGTGCTAGTACCCGGACAGGGTACCAAGAGACCCAGTACTTC | CSASTRTGYQETQYF
TRBD2 | few | 14 | TRBJ2-7 | TRBV5-1 | TGCGCCAGCAGCTCCCCTCGGGGGGATTACGAGCAGTACTTC | CASSSPRGDYEQYF
TRBD1 | - | 15 | TRBJ2-5 | TRBV20-1 | TGCAGTGCTGGGGATCGACAGGGTTTCGGGGAGACCCAGTACTTC | CSAGDRQGFGETQYF
- | few | 16 | TRBJ1-5 | TRBV20-1 | TGCAGTGCTAGAGCGAGGCGGGGAGTAGGCAATCAGCCCCAGCATTTT | CSARARRGVGNQPQHF
TRBD2 | - | 15 | TRBJ2-7 | TRBV12-3/TRBV12-4 | TGTGCCAGCAGTCCCCAAGCGGGAGGGTCCTACGAGCAGTACTTC | CASSPQAGGSYEQYF
- | - | 12 | TRBJ2-1 | TRBV7-9 | TGTGCCAGCAGCTTCAGAATAGGCGAGCAGTTCTTC | CASSFRIGEQFF
TRBD1 | - | 14 | TRBJ2-7 | TRBV20-1 | TGCAGTGCTCAGGGGGCCGGACAGACCTACGAGCAGTACTTC | CSAQGAGQTYEQYF
- | few | 15 | TRBJ2-5 | TRBV7-2 | TGTGCCAGCAGCTTAGGTCGGCTAGCGCGAGAGACCCAGTACTTC | CASSLGRLARETQYF